The 5 T cell receptor beta chains given below trace back to one sample, sequenced in a study of Ad26.COV2.S vaccination and SARS-CoV-2 variants. Data came from immunoSEQ multiplex PCR; TCRdb stores just in-frame clones and leaves some out. The sample holds roughly 410,000 clones, about four fifths seen once. The treatment denotes: some 20 received Ad26.COV2.S at low or high dose, single or two shots; 5 received placebo; per-sample allocation not given. The samples were gathered on day 63 after the first injection of vaccine or placebo. The sequencing used peripheral blood, collected in a trial of Ad26.COV2.S vaccine versus placebo. All receptors derive from a person aged 18-65 years who received the Ad26.COV2.S COVID-19 vaccine or a placebo.

The rearrangement uses TRBV11-3 and TRBJ1-4; D is ambiguous. CDR1 is SGHNT, CDR2 YENEEA, per germline. This CDR3 is 15 amino acids long. The ends were cut back, 3 bases at V and 7 bases at J, with 15 bases in the middle. CDR3 nucleotides: TGTGCCAGCAGCTTCCGGGAACGGAGCGGTGAAAAACTGTTTTTT. Translating it yields CASSFRERSGEKLFF.

The chain couples TRBV2 to TRBJ1-3, with a tentative D call TRBD1 (5 bases). CDR3 length equals 14 residues. Germline V CDR1 and CDR2: SNHLY, FYNNEI. Trimming removed 6 bases from V and 0 bases from J, with 9 bases in between. The DNA of the CDR3 is TGTGCCAGCAGCAGGGACGGCTCTGGAAACACCATATATTTT. Translation: CASSRDGSGNTIYF.

The chain links TRBV6-4 to TRBJ2-7; D gene unclear. CDR3 length: 12 amino acids. Germline lookup yields CDR1 MRHNA and CDR2 SNTAGT. Trimming removed 2 bases at V and 5 bases at J, with 7 bases between. CDR3 nucleotide sequence: TGTGCCAGCAGTGACAGGGCACACGAGCAGTACTTC. Translation: CASSDRAHEQYF.

The chain has TRBV2 and TRBJ2-3, with TRBD1 as a possible D gene (5 bases). The CDR3 totals 12 residues. Germline-derived CDR1 and CDR2 are SNHLY and FYNNEI. The ends were cut back, 11 bases at V and 5 bases at J, with 14 bases in the middle. The DNA for the CDR3 is TGTGCCGGGGCTGGGATCCAAGATACGCAGTATTTT. Residues: CAGAGIQDTQYF.

The chain is built from TRBV15 and TRBJ1-2, with D tentatively TRBD1 (6 bases). Germline CDR1 is LNHNV and CDR2 is YYDKDF (reference sequence). Trimming removed 2 bases at V and 1 base at J, with 14 bases between. There are 16 residues in the CDR3. The CDR3 bases are TGTGCCACCAGCAGACGGGGGGCCGTCGTTAACTATGGCTACACCTTC. As protein: CATSRRGAVVNYGYTF.